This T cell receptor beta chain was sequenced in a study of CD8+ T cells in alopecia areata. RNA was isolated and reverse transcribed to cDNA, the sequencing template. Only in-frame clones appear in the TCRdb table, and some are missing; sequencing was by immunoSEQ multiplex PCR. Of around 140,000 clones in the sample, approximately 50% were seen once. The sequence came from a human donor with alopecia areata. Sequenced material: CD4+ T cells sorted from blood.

The CDR3 loop is CASSLGTTGGYDGYTF. The CDR3 DNA reads as TGCGCCAGCAGCTTGGGGACTACAGGTGGATATGATGGCTACACCTTC. The V and J genes are TRBV5-1 and TRBJ1-2; D may be TRBD1 (5 bases). CDR1 SGHRS and CDR2 YFSETQ come from the germline V gene. Trimming removed 0 bases from V and 6 bases from J, with 18 bases in between. This CDR3 has 16 residues.